This T cell receptor beta chain was captured by sequencing in a study of blood T cell repertoires in COVID-19. Repertoires were generated with immunoSEQ multiplex PCR, while TCRdb's copy carries only in-frame clones and drops some. The sample yields 150,000 to 180,000 clones, around 80% seen once. This CDR3 comprises 14 residues. CDR1 is SEHNR, CDR2 FQNEAQ, per germline (reference sequence). V gave up 5 bases and J gave up 3 bases; unmatched junction bases: 4. This TCR was recovered from a woman aged 45-59 years with acute or convalescent COVID-19. The source material was peripheral blood. The chain employs TRBV7-9 and TRBJ1-5, with TRBD1 matching over 7 bases. The CDR3: CASSGGQNNQPQHF. The CDR3 DNA is TGTGCCAGCAGCGGGGGACAGAACAATCAGCCCCAGCATTTT. Drawing the rest from reference TRBV7-9 and TRBJ1-5, the complete variable domain is DTGVSQNPRHKITKRGQNVTFRCDPISEHNRLYWYRQTLGQGPEFLTYFQNEAQLEKSRLLSDRFSAERPKGSFSTLEIQRTEQGDSAMYLCASSGGQNNQPQHFGDGTRLSIL.